This is a list of T cell receptor beta chains from one sample in a study of blood T cell repertoires in COVID-19. Profiled with immunoSEQ multiplex PCR; TCRdb holds only in-frame clones, not every one. The sample lists about 110,000 clones, about four fifths occurring once. Sequencing input: peripheral blood. The receptors here all came from a woman of 80 years or more with acute or convalescent COVID-19. CDR3s include the opening cysteine and the closing phenylalanine or tryptophan. The D gene is left open where the match is weak. For some rows the clone size is stated as once, few or many, or as a class when expanded; others skip it.

D | J | size | V | CDR3 | DNA
. | TRBJ2-2 | . | TRBV10-1 | CASSPGQTGRTGELFF | TGCGCCAGCAGTCCGGGACAAACTGGAAGGACCGGGGAGCTGTTTTTT
. | TRBJ2-2 | . | TRBV6-2/TRBV6-3 | CASSGRRATGTGELFF | TGTGCCAGCAGTGGGAGGCGGGCTACCGGTACCGGGGAGCTGTTTTTT
TRBD2 | TRBJ2-2 | . | TRBV7-9 | CASSPGLAGGRSGELFF | TGTGCCAGCAGCCCGGGACTAGCGGGAGGTCGGTCCGGGGAGCTGTTTTTT
. | TRBJ1-2 | . | TRBV11-2 | CASTLGLQDDGYTF | TGTGCCAGCACCCTGGGGTTACAGGACGATGGCTACACCTTC
TRBD1 | TRBJ1-2 | . | TRBV2 | CASSENRGSYTF | TGTGCCAGCAGTGAAAACAGGGGCAGCTACACCTTC
TRBD1 | TRBJ1-1 | few | TRBV24-1 | CATSDPDREGTEAFF | TGTGCCACCAGTGACCCGGACAGGGAGGGCACTGAAGCTTTCTTT
. | TRBJ2-3 | once | TRBV19 | CASSISGSADTQYF | TGTGCCAGTAGTATAAGTGGGAGCGCAGATACGCAGTATTTT
. | TRBJ1-5 | . | TRBV24-1 | CATSEAGNQPQHF | TGTGCCACCAGTGAAGCGGGCAATCAGCCCCAGCATTTT
. | TRBJ2-1 | . | TRBV7-2 | CASSLVLSAGARFF | TGTGCCAGCAGCTTAGTTTTATCGGCAGGCGCCCGGTTCTTC
. | TRBJ1-2 | . | TRBV16 | CASSPQGVGGYTF | TGTGCCAGCAGCCCACAGGGAGTAGGAGGCTACACCTTC
. | TRBJ1-1 | . | TRBV6-6 | CASRWREGTEAFF | TGTGCCAGCAGGTGGAGGGAGGGCACTGAAGCTTTCTTT
. | TRBJ1-5 | . | TRBV15 | CATKRQGNQPQHF | TGTGCCACCAAGCGACAGGGCAATCAGCCCCAGCATTTT
. | TRBJ2-1 | . | TRBV5-1 | CASSLRGGSYNEQFF | TGCGCCAGCAGCTTGCGAGGGGGATCTTACAATGAGCAGTTCTTC
. | TRBJ2-7 | . | TRBV5-5 | CASSLVGGEQYF | TGTGCCAGCAGCTTGGTCGGGGGTGAGCAGTACTTC
. | TRBJ1-1 | . | TRBV3-1/TRBV3-2 | CASSQRQGPEAFF | TGTGCCAGCAGCCAAAGGCAGGGCCCCGAAGCTTTCTTT
. | TRBJ1-1 | . | TRBV7-2 | CASSSRVHRNTEAFF | TGTGCCAGCAGCTCCCGAGTCCACAGGAACACTGAAGCTTTCTTT
. | TRBJ2-4 | . | TRBV2 | CASSESGAKNIQYF | TGTGCCAGCAGTGAGTCAGGAGCCAAAAACATTCAGTACTTC
. | TRBJ2-5 | . | TRBV18 | CASSQGVETQYF | TGTGCCAGCTCACAGGGGGTAGAGACCCAGTACTTC
. | TRBJ1-5 | . | TRBV19 | CASRLLYRDRWSQPQHF | TGTGCCAGTAGACTACTGTACAGGGACCGCTGGAGTCAGCCCCAGCATTTT
TRBD2 | TRBJ2-5 | . | TRBV24-1 | CATSPSTSGQETQYF | TGTGCCACCAGTCCTTCGACTAGCGGCCAAGAGACCCAGTACTTC
TRBD2 | TRBJ2-1 | . | TRBV5-5 | CASSLTSGRAAEQFF | TGTGCCAGCAGCTTGACTAGCGGGAGGGCCGCTGAGCAGTTCTTC
TRBD2 | TRBJ2-1 | . | TRBV6-5 | CASRLSGGNEQFF | TGTGCCAGCAGACTAAGCGGGGGCAATGAGCAGTTCTTC
. | TRBJ2-7 | once | TRBV11-2 | CASSSSPGTEAYEQYF | TGTGCCAGCAGCTCATCCCCCGGGACTGAGGCCTACGAGCAGTACTTC
. | TRBJ2-1 | . | TRBV3-1/TRBV3-2 | CASSQDTGRSEQFF | TGTGCCAGCAGCCAAGATACAGGGCGGAGTGAGCAGTTCTTC
. | TRBJ1-2 | . | TRBV9 | CASSVRGSDYGYTF | TGTGCCAGCAGCGTACGAGGGTCGGACTATGGCTACACCTTC
TRBD1 | TRBJ1-1 | . | TRBV5-1 | CASSSSGTANTEAFF | TGCGCCAGCAGCTCCTCGGGGACAGCCAACACTGAAGCTTTCTTT
TRBD1 | TRBJ2-2 | . | TRBV11-3 | CASSKQGAGELFF | TGTGCCAGCAGCAAACAGGGGGCCGGGGAGCTGTTTTTT
TRBD1 | TRBJ2-3 | . | TRBV2 | CASSVSTGTTDTQYF | TGTGCCAGCAGCGTTTCGACAGGGACCACAGATACGCAGTATTTT
TRBD1 | TRBJ2-7 | . | TRBV7-2 | CASSLVGTGYLYEQYF | TGTGCCAGCAGCTTAGTCGGGACAGGGTATCTGTACGAGCAGTACTTC
. | TRBJ1-2 | . | TRBV19 | CASRDVQDYTF | TGTGCCAGTAGGGACGTACAGGACTACACCTTC
. | TRBJ1-6 | . | TRBV2 | CASSGAGAVTYNSPLHF | TGTGCCAGCAGTGGTGCAGGGGCCGTAACCTATAATTCACCCCTCCACTTT
. | TRBJ1-2 | few | TRBV5-6 | CASSLDRVSAGYTF | TGTGCCAGCAGCTTGGACAGGGTTTCGGCTGGCTACACCTTC
TRBD1 | TRBJ1-1 | . | TRBV11-3 | CASSSAGTGAAEAFF | TGTGCCAGCAGCTCCGCCGGGACAGGGGCGGCTGAAGCTTTCTTT
. | TRBJ2-1 | . | TRBV19 | CASSIAGTSQNEQFF | TGTGCCAGTAGTATCGCGGGAACTAGCCAAAATGAGCAGTTCTTC
. | TRBJ1-1 | . | TRBV6-5 | CASSLFGGSNTEAFF | TGTGCCAGCAGTCTATTCGGGGGGAGTAACACTGAAGCTTTCTTT
. | TRBJ1-3 | . | TRBV19 | CASRGGYSGNTIYF | TGTGCCAGTAGGGGAGGCTACTCTGGAAACACCATATATTTT
TRBD2 | TRBJ2-2 | . | TRBV18 | CASSPDLSGSGPGELFF | TGTGCCAGCTCACCAGACCTTAGCGGGAGCGGGCCCGGGGAGCTGTTTTTT
. | TRBJ2-3 | . | TRBV5-4 | CASNKVEGTDTQYF | TGTGCCAGCAACAAAGTAGAGGGAACAGATACGCAGTATTTT
. | TRBJ2-3 | . | TRBV19 | CASSRQTPSTDTQYF | TGTGCCAGCTCCCGACAAACTCCTAGCACAGATACGCAGTATTTT
TRBD1 | TRBJ2-7 | . | TRBV6-5 | CASRSGQGGYEQYF | TGTGCCAGCAGATCCGGACAGGGTGGCTACGAGCAGTACTTC
TRBD1 | TRBJ1-3 | . | TRBV28 | CASSFRGLGGNTIYF | TGTGCCAGCAGTTTCAGGGGGTTAGGTGGAAACACCATATATTTT
. | TRBJ2-3 | . | TRBV5-1 | CASSLAGDVATDTQYF | TGCGCCAGCAGCTTGGCGGGAGATGTTGCCACAGATACGCAGTATTTT
TRBD1 | TRBJ2-2 | . | TRBV5-6 | CASSLAETGGTGELFF | TGTGCCAGCAGCTTGGCGGAGACAGGGGGCACCGGGGAGCTGTTTTTT
TRBD2 | TRBJ2-2 | . | TRBV7-9 | CASSGRTSGSRWKAGELFF | TGTGCCAGCAGCGGGCGGACTAGCGGGAGTCGGTGGAAGGCCGGGGAGCTGTTTTTT